The rows below give T cell receptor beta chains drawn from one sample of a study of regulatory T cells in long-lasting Graves disease. TCRdb re-called the multiplex PCR reads with MiXCR, one entry per CDR3 protein. In the table there are about 440,000 distinct CDR3 sequences, about 16% of which are singletons. The sample was also reused in another study, on T cells in Graves' hyperthyroidism and ophthalmopathy.

The source material was peripheral blood mononuclear cells (PBMCs), sampled at new diagnosis, from a patient treated with antithyroid drugs. The receptors shown here come from a woman between 18 and 29 years old with Graves disease. Both conserved end residues are part of each CDR3. Expanded clones are given a class, and other clones once, few, many or no size at all.

CDR3aa,abundance,len,v_gene
CSALPSGRLDTQYF,many,14,TRBV20-1
CASSPGAFGNQPQHF,many,15,TRBV28
CASSRSGPEHEQYF,many,14,TRBV7-9
CASSEAAGWTAVNYGYTF,many,18,TRBV6-2/TRBV6-3
CASSLLHLTDTQYF,many,14,TRBV7-2
CASSVAAGAYEQYF,NA,14,TRBV9
CSAREGDKQFF,many,11,TRBV20-1
CSGTDREGNQPQHF,many,14,TRBV20-1
CASRELNLGETQYF,many,14,TRBV11-2
CASRAGTSGSTDTQYF,many,16,TRBV7-2
CASSLAGTGGAISYEQYF,NA,18,TRBV5-1
CASSIDVAAGDPYEQYF,many,17,TRBV6-1
CASSFWETSYEQYF,few,14,TRBV5-6